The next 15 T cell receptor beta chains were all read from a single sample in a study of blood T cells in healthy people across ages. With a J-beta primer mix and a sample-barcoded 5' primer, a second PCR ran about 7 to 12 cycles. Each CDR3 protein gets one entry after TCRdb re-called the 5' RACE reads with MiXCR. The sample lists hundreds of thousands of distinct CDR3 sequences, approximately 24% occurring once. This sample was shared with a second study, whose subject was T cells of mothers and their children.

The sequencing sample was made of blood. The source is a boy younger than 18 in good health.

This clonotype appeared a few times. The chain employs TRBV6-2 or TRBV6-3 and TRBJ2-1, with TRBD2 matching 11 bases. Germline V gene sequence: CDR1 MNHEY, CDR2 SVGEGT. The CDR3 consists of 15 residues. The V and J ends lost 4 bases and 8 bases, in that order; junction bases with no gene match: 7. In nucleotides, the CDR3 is TGTGCCAGCAGTTCTAGCGGGGGGACTCTCGATGAGCAGTTCTTC. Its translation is CASSSSGGTLDEQFF.

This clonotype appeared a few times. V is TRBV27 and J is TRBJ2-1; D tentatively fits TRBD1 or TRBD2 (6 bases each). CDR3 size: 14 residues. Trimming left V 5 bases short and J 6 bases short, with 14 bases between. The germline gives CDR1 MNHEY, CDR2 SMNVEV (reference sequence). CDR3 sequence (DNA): TGTGCCAGCAGTCCCGAGGGGGAGGTCAATGAGCAGTTCTTC. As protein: CASSPEGEVNEQFF.

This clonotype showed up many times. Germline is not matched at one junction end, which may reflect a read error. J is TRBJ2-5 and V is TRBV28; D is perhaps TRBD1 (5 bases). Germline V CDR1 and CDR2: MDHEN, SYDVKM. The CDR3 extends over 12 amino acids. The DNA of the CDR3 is TGTGCCAGCAGTTTAACGGGCCACAGGATTCAATTC. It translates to CASSLTGHRIQF.

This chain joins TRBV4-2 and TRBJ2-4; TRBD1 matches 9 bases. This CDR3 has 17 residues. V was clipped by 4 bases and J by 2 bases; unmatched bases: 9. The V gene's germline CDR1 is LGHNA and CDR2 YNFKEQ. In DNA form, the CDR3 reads TGTGCCAGCAGCCCCCGGACAGGGGAGGGGTCCAAAAACATTCAGTACTTC. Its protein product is CASSPRTGEGSKNIQYF.

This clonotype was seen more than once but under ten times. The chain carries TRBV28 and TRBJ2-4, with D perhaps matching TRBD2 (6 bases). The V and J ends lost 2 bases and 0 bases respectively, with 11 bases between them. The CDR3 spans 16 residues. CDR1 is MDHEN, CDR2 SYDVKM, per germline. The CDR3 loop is CASSLRLVLAKNIQYF. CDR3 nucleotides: TGTGCCAGCAGTTTAAGACTAGTCTTAGCCAAAAACATTCAGTACTTC.

In DNA form, the CDR3 reads TGTGCCATCAGTATCGGACAGGGGGACCAAGAGACCCAGTACTTC. Its translation is CAISIGQGDQETQYF. The chain couples TRBV10-3 to TRBJ2-5; TRBD1 matches 10 bases. This CDR3 has 15 amino acids. V was pared by 5 bases and J by 0 bases, with 3 bases of the junction left unmatched. Per the germline V gene, CDR1 is ENHRY and CDR2 is SYGVKD.

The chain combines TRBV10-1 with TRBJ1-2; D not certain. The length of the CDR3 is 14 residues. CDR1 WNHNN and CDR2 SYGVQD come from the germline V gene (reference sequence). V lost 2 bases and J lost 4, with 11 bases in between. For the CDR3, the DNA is TGCGCCAGCAGTGAGGGGTCGGATACCTATGGCTACACCTTC. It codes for CASSEGSDTYGYTF.

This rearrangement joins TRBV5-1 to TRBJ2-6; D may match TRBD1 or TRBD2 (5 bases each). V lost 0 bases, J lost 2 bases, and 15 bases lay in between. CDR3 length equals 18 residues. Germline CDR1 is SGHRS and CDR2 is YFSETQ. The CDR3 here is CASSLVGTSKTGANVLTF. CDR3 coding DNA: TGCGCCAGCAGCTTGGTAGGGACCTCGAAAACTGGGGCCAACGTCCTGACTTTC.

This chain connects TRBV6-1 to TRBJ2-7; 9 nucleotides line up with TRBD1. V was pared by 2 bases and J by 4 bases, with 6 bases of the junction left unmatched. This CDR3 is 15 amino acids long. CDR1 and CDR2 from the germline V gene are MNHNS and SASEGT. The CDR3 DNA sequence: TGTGCCAGCAGTGAACCGGGGACAGGGAAGTACGAGCAGTACTTC. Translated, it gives CASSEPGTGKYEQYF.

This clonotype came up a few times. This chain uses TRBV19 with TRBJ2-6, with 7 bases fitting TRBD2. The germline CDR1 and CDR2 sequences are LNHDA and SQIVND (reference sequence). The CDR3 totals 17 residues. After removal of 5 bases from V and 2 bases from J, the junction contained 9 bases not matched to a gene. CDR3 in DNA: TGTGCCAGTAGTCCCGGGGGAGGGTACACTGGGGCCAACGTCCTGACTTTC. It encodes CASSPGGGYTGANVLTF.

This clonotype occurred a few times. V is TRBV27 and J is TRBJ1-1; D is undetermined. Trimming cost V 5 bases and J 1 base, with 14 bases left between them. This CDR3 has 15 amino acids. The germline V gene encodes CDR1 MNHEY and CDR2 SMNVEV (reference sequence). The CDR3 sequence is CASSPFLEENTEAFF. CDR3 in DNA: TGTGCCAGCAGTCCCTTTTTGGAGGAGAACACTGAAGCTTTCTTT.

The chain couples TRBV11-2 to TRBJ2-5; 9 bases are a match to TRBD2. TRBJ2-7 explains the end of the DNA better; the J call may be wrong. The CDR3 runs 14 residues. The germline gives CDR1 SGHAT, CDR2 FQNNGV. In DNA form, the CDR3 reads TGTGCCAGCAGCTTACTAGCGGGGCCCTACGAGCAGTACTTC. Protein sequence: CASSLLAGPYEQYF.

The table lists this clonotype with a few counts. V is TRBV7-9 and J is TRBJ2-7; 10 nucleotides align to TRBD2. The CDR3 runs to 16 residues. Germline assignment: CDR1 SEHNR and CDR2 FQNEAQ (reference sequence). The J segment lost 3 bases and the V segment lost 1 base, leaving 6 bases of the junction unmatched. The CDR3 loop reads CASSLVRLAGGYEQYF. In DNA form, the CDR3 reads TGTGCCAGCAGCTTAGTTCGTTTAGCGGGGGGCTACGAGCAGTACTTC. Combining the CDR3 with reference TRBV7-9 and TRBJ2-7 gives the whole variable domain DTGVSQNPRHKITKRGQNVTFRCDPISEHNRLYWYRQTLGQGPEFLTYFQNEAQLEKSRLLSDRFSAERPKGSFSTLEIQRTEQGDSAMYLCASSLVRLAGGYEQYFGPGTRLTVT.

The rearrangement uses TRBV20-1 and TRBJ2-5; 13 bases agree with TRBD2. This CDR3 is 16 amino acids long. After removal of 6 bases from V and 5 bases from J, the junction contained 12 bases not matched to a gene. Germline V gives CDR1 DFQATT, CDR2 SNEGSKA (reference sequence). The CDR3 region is CSATGTSGALGETQYF. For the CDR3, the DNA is TGCAGTGCCACCGGGACTAGCGGGGCCCTGGGGGAGACCCAGTACTTC.

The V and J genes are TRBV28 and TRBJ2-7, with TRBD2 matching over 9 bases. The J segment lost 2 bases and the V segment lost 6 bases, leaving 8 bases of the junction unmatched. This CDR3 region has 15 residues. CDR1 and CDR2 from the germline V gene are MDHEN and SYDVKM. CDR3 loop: CASRVAGANTYEQYF. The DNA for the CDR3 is TGTGCCAGCAGAGTAGCGGGGGCCAATACCTACGAGCAGTACTTC.